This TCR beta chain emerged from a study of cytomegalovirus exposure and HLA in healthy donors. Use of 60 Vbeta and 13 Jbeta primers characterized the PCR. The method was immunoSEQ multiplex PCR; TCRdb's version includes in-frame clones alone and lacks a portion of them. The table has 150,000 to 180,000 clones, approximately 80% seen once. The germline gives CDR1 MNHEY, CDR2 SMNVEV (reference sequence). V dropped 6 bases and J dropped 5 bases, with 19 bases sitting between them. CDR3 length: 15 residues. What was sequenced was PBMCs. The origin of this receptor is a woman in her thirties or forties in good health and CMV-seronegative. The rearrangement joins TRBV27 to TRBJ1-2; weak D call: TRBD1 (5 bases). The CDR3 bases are TGTGCCAGCAGACCCCTAGGCAGGGTAGGGTATGGCTACACCTTC. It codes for CASRPLGRVGYGYTF.